What follows are 20 T cell receptor beta chains derived from one specimen sequenced in a study of T cells in localized non-small cell lung cancer. Profiling relied on immunoSEQ multiplex PCR, and the TCRdb table lists in-frame clones only, not all of them. The data hold 7,000 to 8,500 clones, with less than 60% observed a single time. The source was lymph node tissue, collected before any cancer treatment. These receptors all stem from a male donor at least 60 years old with stage I squamous cell lung carcinoma.

This clone appeared once. The rearrangement joins TRBV28 to TRBJ1-2, with TRBD1 matching 7 bases. V gave up 7 bases and J gave up 6 bases; unmatched junction bases: 11. CDR3 size: 14 residues. Germline loops: CDR1 MDHEN, CDR2 SYDVKM. The CDR3, as DNA: TGTGCCAGCAATTCTGGGACAGTGGCGGATGGCTACACCTTC. Protein: CASNSGTVADGYTF.

In DNA, the CDR3 is TGTGCCTGGAGTGTACAGCTAGCGACGCAGTATTTT. It encodes CAWSVQLATQYF. The chain is built from TRBV30 and TRBJ2-3; TRBD2 might be the D (6 bases). The CDR3 consists of 12 residues. Germline CDR1 reads GTSNPN; CDR2 reads SVGIG (reference sequence). Trimming stripped 0 bases from V and 9 bases from J, with 10 bases between.

The rearrangement uses TRBV2 and TRBJ2-1, with D maybe TRBD2 (5 bases). The germline CDR1 and CDR2 sequences are SNHLY and FYNNEI. Trimming left V 4 bases short and J 7 bases short, with 14 bases between. The CDR3 covers 14 residues. CDR3 DNA: TGTGCCAGCAGTGTGGAGGATAGCGAGAATGAGCAGTTCTTC. Its translation: CASSVEDSENEQFF.

This chain connects TRBV19 to TRBJ2-2; D gene unclear. CDR3 length equals 13 residues. With 4 bases removed from V and 2 bases from J, the gap between germline ends came to 5 bases. Germline V gives CDR1 LNHDA, CDR2 SQIVND (reference sequence). The CDR3 DNA is TGTGCCAGTAGTAGGGCCAACACCGGGGAGCTGTTTTTT. Translated: CASSRANTGELFF.

The J gene is TRBJ2-7, the V gene TRBV10-2, with a weak D call TRBD1 (6 bases). This CDR3 has 12 amino acids. CDR1 is WSHSY and CDR2 is SAAADI in the germline V gene. V dropped 6 bases and J dropped 3 bases, with 9 bases sitting between them. The chain's CDR3 is CASSRDNYEQYF. CDR3 sequence (DNA): TGCGCCAGCAGCCGGGACAACTACGAGCAGTACTTC.

The gene calls are TRBV29-1 and TRBJ2-1, with 11 bases aligning to TRBD2. The length of the CDR3 is 13 residues. Germline values: CDR1 SQVTM, CDR2 ANQGSEA. V dropped 6 bases and J dropped 5; count of bases not matched to a gene: 3. The chain's CDR3 is CSVRSGRDNEQFF. DNA of the CDR3: TGCAGCGTCCGTAGCGGGAGGGACAATGAGCAGTTCTTC.

The chain recombines TRBV29-1 with TRBJ2-2, with TRBD1 matching over 8 bases. The trim removed 3 bases at V and 6 bases at J, leaving 6 bases unmatched. CDR1 is SQVTM and CDR2 is ANQGSEA in the germline V gene. This CDR3 is built from 14 residues. In nucleotides, the CDR3 is TGCAGCGTTGAGGGCAGGGGGCAGGCCGGGGAGCTGTTTTTT. Amino acid sequence: CSVEGRGQAGELFF.

The chain uses TRBV14 and TRBJ2-1, with TRBD2 matching over 14 bases. Germline V gene lookup returns CDR1 SGHDN and CDR2 FVKESK. V shed 7 bases, J shed 7 bases, and the junction held 6 bases outside the gene matches. This CDR3 comprises 15 residues. The chain's CDR3 is CASTVGTSGRNEQFF. For the CDR3, the DNA is TGTGCCAGCACCGTAGGGACTAGCGGGAGAAATGAGCAGTTCTTC.

This clone was detected only a few times. The chain couples TRBV9 to TRBJ2-7; the D is unclear. The germline V gene has CDR1 SGDLS and CDR2 YYNGEE. The CDR3 runs 12 residues. The germline V and J ends were trimmed by 5 bases and 1 base, with 7 bases remaining between them. CDR3 sequence (DNA): TGTGCCAGCAGTCCCCAGTCCTACGAGCAGTACTTC. It is translated as CASSPQSYEQYF.

This clone was seen more than once but under ten times. The J gene is TRBJ1-1, the V gene TRBV11-3; no definite D call. CDR1 SGHNT and CDR2 YENEEA come from the germline V gene. V gave up 5 bases and J gave up 4 bases, with 17 bases separating them. This CDR3 contains 15 residues. CDR3 region: CASSPSVGVSTEAFF. CDR3 nucleotide sequence: TGTGCCAGCAGCCCGTCCGTCGGGGTGAGCACTGAAGCTTTCTTT.

This clone occurred a few times. This chain links TRBV11-3 with TRBJ2-7; 11 bases line up with TRBD1. V trimming: 5 bases; J trimming: 6 bases; junction bases outside the gene matches: 9. The CDR3 contains 15 residues. Germline V gene data show CDR1 as SGHNT and CDR2 as YENEEA. CDR3 in amino acids: CASSLGQGAGREQYF. CDR3 in DNA: TGTGCCAGCAGCCTAGGACAGGGGGCAGGACGCGAGCAGTACTTC.

The rearrangement joins TRBV7-5 to TRBJ2-7; the D call of TRBD2 is as the table states it, not checked on the DNA. TRBV7-5 corresponds to a pseudogene. The CDR3 is made up of 15 amino acids. The CDR3 is CASSLRSTTGNEQYF. DNA for the CDR3: TGTGCCAGCAGCTTAAGAAGCACGACGGGGAACGAGCAGTACTTC.

As regards this clone: One junction end disagrees with the germline gene, perhaps due to a read error. This chain links TRBV7-2 with TRBJ1-1, with a weak D call TRBD1 (6 bases). CDR1 SGHTA and CDR2 FQGNSA come from the germline V gene. The CDR3 spans 13 residues. This CDR3 reads CASSQEVRGAPLF. CDR3 coding DNA: TGTGCCAGCAGCCAAGAGGTAAGGGGGGCCCCCCTCTTT.

The chain couples TRBV23-1 to TRBJ2-7, with 8 nucleotides matching TRBD1. TRBV23-1 is noted as an ORF with a role that remains uncertain. Trimming removed 4 bases from V and 3 bases from J; junction bases left unmatched: 11. The CDR3 consists of 16 residues. CDR3 sequence: CASSPEDGQGYYEQYF. CDR3 in DNA: TGCGCCAGCAGTCCGGAAGATGGACAGGGATACTACGAGCAGTACTTC.

The rearrangement uses TRBV6-8 and TRBJ2-5; the D gene is possibly TRBD2 (5 bases). The germline V and J ends were trimmed by 10 bases and 1 base, with 10 bases remaining between them. This CDR3 spans 12 amino acids. Germline assignment: CDR1 MNHGY and CDR2 SAAAGT. CDR3 region: CATNRGQETQYF. The CDR3 DNA reads TGTGCCACAAACCGGGGCCAAGAGACCCAGTACTTC.

This sequence joins TRBV10-2 and TRBJ2-7, with D uncertain. CDR3 length: 12 amino acids. Per the germline V gene, CDR1 is WSHSY and CDR2 is SAAADI. The germline V and J ends were trimmed by 4 bases and 3 bases, with 7 bases remaining between them. In DNA, the CDR3 is TGCGCCAGCAGTGCAGGTGGCTACGAGCAGTACTTC. It is translated as CASSAGGYEQYF.

The chain couples TRBV30 to TRBJ2-3; maybe TRBD1 (7 bases). Germline loops: CDR1 GTSNPN, CDR2 SVGIG (reference sequence). This CDR3 contains 14 residues. V was pared by 2 bases and J by 1 base, with 10 bases between. CDR3 sequence reads: CAWSIRGGTDTQYF. As DNA, the CDR3 is TGTGCCTGGAGTATCAGGGGGGGCACAGATACGCAGTATTTT.

The genes are TRBV19 and TRBJ1-2, with 8 bases lining up with TRBD1. The CDR3 sequence is 14 residues long. Germline V gene lookup returns CDR1 LNHDA and CDR2 SQIVND (reference sequence). V was clipped by 3 bases and J by 8 bases; unmatched bases: 8. CDR3 amino acids: CASSMGLGQAGYTF. CDR3 nucleotide sequence: TGTGCCAGTAGTATGGGTTTGGGACAGGCCGGCTACACCTTC.

As DNA, the CDR3 is TGTGCCAGCTCACCCCTTGGGGAGACCCAGTACTTC. Residues: CASSPLGETQYF. The V and J genes are TRBV18 and TRBJ2-5; D gene uncertain. Germline-derived CDR1 and CDR2 are KGHSH and LQKENI. The CDR3 extends over 12 amino acids. V dropped 3 bases and J dropped 5 bases, with 7 bases sitting between them.

This clone was counted only a few times. The V and J genes are TRBV6-8 and TRBJ1-5, with TRBD1 matching over 9 bases. The CDR3 is made up of 15 amino acids. V shed 5 bases, J shed 5 bases, and the junction held 7 bases outside the gene matches. Germline assignment: CDR1 MNHGY and CDR2 SAAAGT. The CDR3 spells CASSALGQGYQPQHF. CDR3 nucleotide sequence: TGTGCCAGCAGTGCGTTGGGACAGGGTTATCAGCCCCAGCATTTT.